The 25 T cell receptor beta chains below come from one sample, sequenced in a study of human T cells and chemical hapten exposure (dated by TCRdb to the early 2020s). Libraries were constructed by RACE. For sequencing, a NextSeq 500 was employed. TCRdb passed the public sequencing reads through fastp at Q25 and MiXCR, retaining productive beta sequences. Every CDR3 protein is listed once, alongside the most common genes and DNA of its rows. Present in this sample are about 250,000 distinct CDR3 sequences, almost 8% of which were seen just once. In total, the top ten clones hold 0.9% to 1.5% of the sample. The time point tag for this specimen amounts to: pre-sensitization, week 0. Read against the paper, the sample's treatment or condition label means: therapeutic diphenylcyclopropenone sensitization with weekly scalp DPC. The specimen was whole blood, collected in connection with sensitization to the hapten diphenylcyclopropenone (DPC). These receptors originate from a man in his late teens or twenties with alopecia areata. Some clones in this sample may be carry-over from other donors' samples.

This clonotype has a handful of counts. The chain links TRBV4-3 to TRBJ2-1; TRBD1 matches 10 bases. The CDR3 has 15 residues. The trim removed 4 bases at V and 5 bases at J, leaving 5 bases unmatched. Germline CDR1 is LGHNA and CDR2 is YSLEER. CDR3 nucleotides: TGCGCCAGCAGCCGTGACAGGGGGCGGGACAATGAGCAGTTCTTC. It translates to CASSRDRGRDNEQFF.

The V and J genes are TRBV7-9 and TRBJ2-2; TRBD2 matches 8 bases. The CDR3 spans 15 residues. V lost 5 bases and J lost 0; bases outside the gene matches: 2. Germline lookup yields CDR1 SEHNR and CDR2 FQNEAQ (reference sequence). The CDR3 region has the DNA TGTGCCAGCAGCCTGACTAGCGCGAACACCGGGGAGCTGTTTTTT. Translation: CASSLTSANTGELFF.

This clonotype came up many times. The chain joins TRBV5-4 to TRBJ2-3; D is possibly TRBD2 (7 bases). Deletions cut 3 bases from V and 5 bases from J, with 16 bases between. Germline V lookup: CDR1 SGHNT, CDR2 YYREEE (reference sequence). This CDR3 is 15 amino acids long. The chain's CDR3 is CASSWGASGRDTQYF. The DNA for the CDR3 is TGTGCCAGCAGCTGGGGGGCTAGCGGACGAGATACGCAGTATTTT.

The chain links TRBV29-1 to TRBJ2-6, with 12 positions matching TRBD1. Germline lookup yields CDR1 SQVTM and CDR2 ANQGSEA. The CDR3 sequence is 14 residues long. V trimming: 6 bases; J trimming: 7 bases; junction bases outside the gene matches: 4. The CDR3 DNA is TGCAGCGTCGGGACAGGGGGCGCAGCCAACGTCCTGACTTTC. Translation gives CSVGTGGAANVLTF.

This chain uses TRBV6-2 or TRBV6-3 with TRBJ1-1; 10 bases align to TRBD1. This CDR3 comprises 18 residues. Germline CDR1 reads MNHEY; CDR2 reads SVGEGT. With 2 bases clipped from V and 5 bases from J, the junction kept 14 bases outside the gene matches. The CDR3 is CASSYAWGQGQTYTEAFF. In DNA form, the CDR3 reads TGTGCCAGCAGTTACGCTTGGGGACAGGGGCAGACATATACTGAAGCTTTCTTT.

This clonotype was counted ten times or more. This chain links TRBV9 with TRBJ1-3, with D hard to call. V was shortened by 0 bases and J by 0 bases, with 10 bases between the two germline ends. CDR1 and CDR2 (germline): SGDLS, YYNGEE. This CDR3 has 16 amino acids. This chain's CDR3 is CASSVDSGSSGNTIYF. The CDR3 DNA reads TGTGCCAGCAGCGTAGATTCAGGCAGCTCTGGAAACACCATATATTTT.

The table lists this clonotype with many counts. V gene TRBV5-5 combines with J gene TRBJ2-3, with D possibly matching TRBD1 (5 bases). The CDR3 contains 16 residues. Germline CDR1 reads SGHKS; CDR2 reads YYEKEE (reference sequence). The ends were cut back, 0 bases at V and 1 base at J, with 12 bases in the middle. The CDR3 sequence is CASSLALTGRTDTQYF. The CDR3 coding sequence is TGTGCCAGCAGCTTGGCCCTTACAGGCCGCACAGATACGCAGTATTTT.

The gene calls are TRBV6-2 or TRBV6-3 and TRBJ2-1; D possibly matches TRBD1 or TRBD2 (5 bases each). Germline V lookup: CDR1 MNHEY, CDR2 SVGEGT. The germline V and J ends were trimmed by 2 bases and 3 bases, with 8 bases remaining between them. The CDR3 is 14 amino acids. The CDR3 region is CASSYGTNYNEQFF. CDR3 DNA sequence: TGTGCCAGCAGTTACGGGACGAACTACAATGAGCAGTTCTTC.

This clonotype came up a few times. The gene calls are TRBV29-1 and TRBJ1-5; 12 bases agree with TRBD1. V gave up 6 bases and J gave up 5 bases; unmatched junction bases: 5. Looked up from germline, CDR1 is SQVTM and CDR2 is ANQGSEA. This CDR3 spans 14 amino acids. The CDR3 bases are TGCAGCGTGCGGGACAGGGGGCTCCATCAGCCCCAGCATTTT. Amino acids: CSVRDRGLHQPQHF.

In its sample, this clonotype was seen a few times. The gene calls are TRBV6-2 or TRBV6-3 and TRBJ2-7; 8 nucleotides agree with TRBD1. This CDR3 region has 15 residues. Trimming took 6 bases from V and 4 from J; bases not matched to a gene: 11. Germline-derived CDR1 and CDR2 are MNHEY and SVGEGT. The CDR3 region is CASRGLDRGSYEQYV. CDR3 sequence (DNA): TGTGCCAGCAGAGGACTCGACAGGGGATCTTACGAGCAGTACGTC.

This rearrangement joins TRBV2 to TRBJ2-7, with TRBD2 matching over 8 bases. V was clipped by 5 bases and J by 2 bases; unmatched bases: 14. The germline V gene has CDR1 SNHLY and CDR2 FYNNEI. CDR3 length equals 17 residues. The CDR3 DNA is TGTGCCAGCAGTTGGACTAGCTCTTTATTATCACCCTACGAGCAGTACGTC. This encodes CASSWTSSLLSPYEQYV.

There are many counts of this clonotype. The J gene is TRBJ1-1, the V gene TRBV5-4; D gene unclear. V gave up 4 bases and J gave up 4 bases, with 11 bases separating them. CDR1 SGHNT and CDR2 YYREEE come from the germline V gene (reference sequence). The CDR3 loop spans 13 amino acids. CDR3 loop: CASSRKEGTEAFF. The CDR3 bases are TGTGCCAGCAGCCGAAAAGAGGGCACTGAAGCTTTCTTT.

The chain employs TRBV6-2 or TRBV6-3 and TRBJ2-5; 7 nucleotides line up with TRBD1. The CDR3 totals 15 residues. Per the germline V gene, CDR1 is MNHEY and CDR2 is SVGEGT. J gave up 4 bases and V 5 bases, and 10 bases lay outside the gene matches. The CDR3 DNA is TGTGCCAGCAGTCATCGACAGGGACGGGGAGAGACCCAGTACTTC. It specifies CASSHRQGRGETQYF.

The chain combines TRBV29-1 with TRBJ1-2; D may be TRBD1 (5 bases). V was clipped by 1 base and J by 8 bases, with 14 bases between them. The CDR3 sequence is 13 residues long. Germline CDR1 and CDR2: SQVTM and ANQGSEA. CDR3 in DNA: TGCAGCGTTGAAGGGATCGGGGCTCGGGGCTACACCTTC. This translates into CSVEGIGARGYTF.

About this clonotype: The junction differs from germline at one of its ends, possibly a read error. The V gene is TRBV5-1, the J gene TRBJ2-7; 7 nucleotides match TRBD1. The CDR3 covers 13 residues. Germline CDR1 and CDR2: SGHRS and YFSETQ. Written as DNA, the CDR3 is TGCGCCAGCAACTTGGAAGGGACAGTACCGCGGTACTTC. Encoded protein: CASNLEGTVPRYF.

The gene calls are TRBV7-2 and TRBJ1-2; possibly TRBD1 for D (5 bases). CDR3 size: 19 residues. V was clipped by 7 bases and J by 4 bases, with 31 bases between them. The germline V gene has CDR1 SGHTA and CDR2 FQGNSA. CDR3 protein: CASTESTTGTYYVSYGYTF. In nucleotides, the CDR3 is TGTGCCAGCACCGAATCAACAACCGGGACTTACTATGTCAGCTATGGCTACACCTTC.

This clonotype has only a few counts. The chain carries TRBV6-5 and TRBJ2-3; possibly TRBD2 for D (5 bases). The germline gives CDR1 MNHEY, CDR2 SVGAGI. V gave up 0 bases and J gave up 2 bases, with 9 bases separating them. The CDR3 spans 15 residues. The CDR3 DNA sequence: TGTGCCAGCAGTTACTCAGGCGGGTACACAGATACGCAGTATTTT. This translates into CASSYSGGYTDTQYF.

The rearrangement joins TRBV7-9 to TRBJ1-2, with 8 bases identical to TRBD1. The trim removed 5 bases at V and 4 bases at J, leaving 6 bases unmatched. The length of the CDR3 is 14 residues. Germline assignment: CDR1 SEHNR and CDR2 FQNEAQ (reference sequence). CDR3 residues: CASSGQGIGYGYTF. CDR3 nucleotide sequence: TGTGCCAGCAGCGGACAGGGCATCGGCTATGGCTACACCTTC.

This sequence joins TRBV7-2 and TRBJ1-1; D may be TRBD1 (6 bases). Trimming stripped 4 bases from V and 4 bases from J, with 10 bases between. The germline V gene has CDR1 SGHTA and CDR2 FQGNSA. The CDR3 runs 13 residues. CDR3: CASSYQGSTEAFF. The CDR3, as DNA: TGTGCCAGCAGCTATCAGGGGAGCACTGAAGCTTTCTTT.

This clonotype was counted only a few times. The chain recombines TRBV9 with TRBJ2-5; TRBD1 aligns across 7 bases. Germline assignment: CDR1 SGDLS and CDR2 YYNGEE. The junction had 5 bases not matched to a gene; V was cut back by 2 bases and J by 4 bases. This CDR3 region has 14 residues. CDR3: CASSVTGIGETQYF. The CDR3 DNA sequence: TGTGCCAGCAGCGTGACAGGGATTGGAGAGACCCAGTACTTC.

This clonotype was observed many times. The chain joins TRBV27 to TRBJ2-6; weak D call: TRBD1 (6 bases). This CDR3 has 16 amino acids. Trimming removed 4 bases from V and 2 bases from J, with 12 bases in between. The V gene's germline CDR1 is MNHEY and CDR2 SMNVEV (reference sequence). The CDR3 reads CASSYLTGTGANVLTF. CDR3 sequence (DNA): TGTGCCAGCAGTTACCTCACAGGGACTGGGGCCAACGTCCTGACTTTC.

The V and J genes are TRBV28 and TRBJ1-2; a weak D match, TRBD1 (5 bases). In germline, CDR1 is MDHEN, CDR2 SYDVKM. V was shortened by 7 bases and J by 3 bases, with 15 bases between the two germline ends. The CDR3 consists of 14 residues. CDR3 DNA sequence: TGTGCCAGCATAACGGGGCGCTCCTACTATGGCTACACCTTC. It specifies CASITGRSYYGYTF.

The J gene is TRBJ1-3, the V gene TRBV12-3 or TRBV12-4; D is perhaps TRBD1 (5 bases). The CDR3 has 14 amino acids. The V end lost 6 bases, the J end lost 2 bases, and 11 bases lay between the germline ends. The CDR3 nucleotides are TGTGCCAGCAGCACGGGGGGGACTGGAAACACCATATATTTT. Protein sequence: CASSTGGTGNTIYF.

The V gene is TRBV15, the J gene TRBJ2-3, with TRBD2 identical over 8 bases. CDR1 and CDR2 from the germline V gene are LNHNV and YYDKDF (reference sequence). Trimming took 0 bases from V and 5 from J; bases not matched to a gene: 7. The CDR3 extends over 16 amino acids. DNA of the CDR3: TGTGCCACCAGCAGAGATCTGGCGGGGGGACGAGATACGCAGTATTTT. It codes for CATSRDLAGGRDTQYF. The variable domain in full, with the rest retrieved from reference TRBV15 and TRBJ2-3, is DAMVIQNPRYQVTQFGKPVTLSCSQTLNHNVMYWYQQKSSQAPKLLFHYYDKDFNNEADTPDNFQSRRPNTSFCFLDIRSPGLGDTAMYLCATSRDLAGGRDTQYFGPGTRLTVL.

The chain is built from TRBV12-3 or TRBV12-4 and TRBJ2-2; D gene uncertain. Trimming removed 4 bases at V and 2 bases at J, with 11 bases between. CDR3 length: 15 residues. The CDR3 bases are TGTGCCAGCAGTTACCTCGGAGAAAACACCGGGGAGCTGTTTTTT. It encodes CASSYLGENTGELFF.